Listed here is a single T cell receptor beta chain. The sample is drawn from a study of CD8+ T cells in alopecia areata. Reverse transcription of extracted RNA yielded cDNA, which provided the sequencing template. The method was immunoSEQ multiplex PCR; TCRdb's version includes in-frame clones alone and lacks a portion of them. The table lists 140,000 or so clones, 40% to 65% of them singletons, with 0.95% to 1% in the top ten. CDR1 SNHLY and CDR2 FYNNEI come from the germline V gene. V gave up 4 bases and J gave up 2 bases, with 18 bases separating them. This CDR3 comprises 17 residues. This material consisted of CD4+ T cells sorted from blood, taken at week 0. This receptor was obtained from a human donor with alopecia areata. This chain joins TRBV2 and TRBJ2-1; D may be TRBD1 (6 bases). The CDR3 nucleotides read TGTGCCAGCAGTGGGTCTCTGGGACAAACTCCCTACAATGAGCAGTTCTTC. Protein product: CASSGSLGQTPYNEQFF.